Listed here is a single TCR beta chain. This record belongs to a study of low-dose radiotherapy and immunotherapy resistance in tumors. Study-wide background: Cohort 1 was given 0.5 Gy per fraction every 2 weeks, for 6.5 Gy total. Cohort 2 patients were irradiated with 1 Gy every two weeks, reaching 13 Gy over 26 weeks. Aspirin 300 mg was given orally each day for four cycles from cycle 1 day 1.

Time point defined: before trial treatment. Qualifying patients carried advanced solid tumors devoid of tumor-infiltrating lymphocytes. This CDR3 is built from 15 residues. Trimming removed 7 bases at V and 5 bases at J, with 17 bases between. First-strand cDNA relied on TRAV- and TRBV-specific primers spanning alpha and beta chains. The authors ran 15 to 20 PCR cycles to amplify TCRs with a constant-region primer and V-primer adapter. TCRdb re-analysed the reads in MiXCR, keeping a single row per CDR3 protein. The table has 100,000 or so distinct CDR3 sequences, roughly 9% seen once. The sample here was PBMCs, taken before treatment. J is TRBJ2-2 and V is TRBV12-3 or TRBV12-4; D unclear. The sequence came from a male donor with prostate cancer. The CDR3 nucleotides are TGTGCCAGCACTCAAACCGGAATGGGGACCGGGGAGCTGTTTTTT. Translated, it gives CASTQTGMGTGELFF.